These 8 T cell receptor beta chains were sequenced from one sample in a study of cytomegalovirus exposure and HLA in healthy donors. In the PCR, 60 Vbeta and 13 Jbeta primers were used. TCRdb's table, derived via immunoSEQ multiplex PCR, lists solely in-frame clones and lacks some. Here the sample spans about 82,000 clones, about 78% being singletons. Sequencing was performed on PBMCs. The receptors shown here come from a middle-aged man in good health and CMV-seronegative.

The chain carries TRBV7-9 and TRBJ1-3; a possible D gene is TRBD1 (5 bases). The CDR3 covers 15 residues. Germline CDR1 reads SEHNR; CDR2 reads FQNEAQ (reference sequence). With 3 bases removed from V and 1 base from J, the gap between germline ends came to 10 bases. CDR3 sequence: CASSLIGGSGNTIYF. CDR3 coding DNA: TGTGCCAGCAGCTTGATCGGGGGTTCTGGAAACACCATATATTTT.

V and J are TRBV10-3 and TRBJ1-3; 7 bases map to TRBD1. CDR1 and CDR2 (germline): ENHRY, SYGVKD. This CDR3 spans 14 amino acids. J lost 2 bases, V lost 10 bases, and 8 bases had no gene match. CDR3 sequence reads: CATSDRSTGNTIYF. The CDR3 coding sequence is TGTGCCACGTCGGACAGGAGTACTGGAAACACCATATATTTT.

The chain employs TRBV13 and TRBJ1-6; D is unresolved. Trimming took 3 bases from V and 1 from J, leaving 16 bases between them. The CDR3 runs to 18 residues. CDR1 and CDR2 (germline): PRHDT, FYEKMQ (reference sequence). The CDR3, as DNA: TGTGCCAGCAGCTTGGGCCAAGGGAGAGGTTCCTATAATTCACCCCTCCACTTT. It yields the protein CASSLGQGRGSYNSPLHF.

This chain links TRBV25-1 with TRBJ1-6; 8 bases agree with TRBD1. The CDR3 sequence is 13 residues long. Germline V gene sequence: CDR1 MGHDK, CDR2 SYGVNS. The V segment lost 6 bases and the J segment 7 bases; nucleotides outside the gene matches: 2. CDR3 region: CASRDRANSPLHF. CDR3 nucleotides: TGTGCCAGCAGGGACAGGGCAAATTCACCCCTCCACTTT.

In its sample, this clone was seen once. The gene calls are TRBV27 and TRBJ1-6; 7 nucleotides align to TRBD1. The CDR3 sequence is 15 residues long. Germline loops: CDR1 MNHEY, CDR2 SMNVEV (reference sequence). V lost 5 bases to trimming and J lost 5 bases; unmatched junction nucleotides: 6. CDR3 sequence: CASSPDRANNSPLHF. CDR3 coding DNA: TGTGCCAGCAGTCCAGACAGGGCAAATAATTCACCCCTCCACTTT.

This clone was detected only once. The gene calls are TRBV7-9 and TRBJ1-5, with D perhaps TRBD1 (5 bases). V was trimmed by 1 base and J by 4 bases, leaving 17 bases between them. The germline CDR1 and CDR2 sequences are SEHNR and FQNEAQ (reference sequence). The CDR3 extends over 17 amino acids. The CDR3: CASSLGLRRGMNQPQHF. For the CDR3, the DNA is TGTGCCAGCAGCTTAGGTCTGCGCCGGGGGATGAATCAGCCCCAGCATTTT.

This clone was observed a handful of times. In DNA form, the CDR3 reads TGCGCCAGCAGCCAGGACCGAAGGACAGAACGTTTAGCCAAAAACATTCAGTACTTC. As protein: CASSQDRRTERLAKNIQYF. The chain uses TRBV4-1 and TRBJ2-4; tentatively, D is TRBD1 (6 bases). V dropped 3 bases and J dropped 0 bases, with 21 bases sitting between them. The germline V gene has CDR1 MGHRA and CDR2 YSYEKL. The CDR3 is 19 amino acids.

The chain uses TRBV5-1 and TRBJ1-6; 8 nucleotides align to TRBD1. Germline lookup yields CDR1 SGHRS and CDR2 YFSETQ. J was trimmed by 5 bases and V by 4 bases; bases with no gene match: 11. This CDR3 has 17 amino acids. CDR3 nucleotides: TGCGCCAGCAGCGTCTCCGGGACAGGAATTGATAATTCACCCCTCCACTTT. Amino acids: CASSVSGTGIDNSPLHF.